These T cell receptor beta chains were read from a single sample in a study of T cells after yellow fever vaccination. A single record per CDR3 protein comes from TCRdb applying MiXCR to the 5' RACE reads. This sample has some 290,000 distinct CDR3 sequences, with 9.5% to 12% found just once. Here the sequenced sample was CD4+ T cells sorted from PBMCs, taken 45 days after the yellow fever booster vaccination. The receptors here all came from a young man who received the YFV17D yellow fever vaccine. Each CDR3 is given with its conserved first and last residue. A D gene is named only where the DNA matches it firmly. Size is omitted from some rows. Given values are once, few, many or a class for expanded clones.

CASSWDRANTEAFF | TGCGCCAGCAGCTGGGACAGGGCGAACACTGAAGCTTTCTTT | NA | TRBD1 | TRBJ1-1 | TRBV5-1
CSVEDISTEAFF | TGCAGCGTTGAAGATATCTCAACTGAAGCTTTCTTT | NA | NA | TRBJ1-1 | TRBV29-1
CASSLLGGPYNEQFF | TGTGCCAGCAGCTTACTTGGAGGGCCCTACAATGAGCAGTTCTTC | NA | NA | TRBJ2-1 | TRBV7-9
CASSLWTGGDTQYF | TGTGCCAGCAGCCTGTGGACAGGCGGAGATACGCAGTATTTT | NA | TRBD1 | TRBJ2-3 | TRBV11-2
CASSLNRPPGEQYF | TGTGCCAGCAGCTTAAATAGACCTCCAGGGGAGCAGTACTTC | NA | NA | TRBJ2-7 | TRBV11-2
CASSVDRGDTQYF | TGTGCCAGCAGTGTGGACAGGGGAGATACGCAGTATTTT | NA | TRBD1 | TRBJ2-3 | TRBV6-1
CASRSAGTGSFNQPQHF | TGTGCCAGCAGGTCCGCCGGGACAGGGTCTTTCAATCAGCCCCAGCATTTT | few | TRBD1 | TRBJ1-5 | TRBV6-5
CASIGGWPGNTIYF | TGTGCCAGCATCGGGGGGTGGCCTGGAAACACCATATATTTT | few | NA | TRBJ1-3 | TRBV28
CASSRDRRTDTQYF | TGTGCCAGCAGCAGGGACAGGCGCACAGATACGCAGTATTTT | many | TRBD1 | TRBJ2-3 | TRBV3-1
CASSSRTSGWSDTQYF | TGTGCCAGCAGCAGTCGGACTAGCGGGTGGTCAGATACGCAGTATTTT | few | TRBD2 | TRBJ2-3 | TRBV7-9
CSASRASGGGTDTQYF | TGCAGTGCTAGCCGGGCTAGCGGGGGCGGCACAGATACGCAGTATTTT | NA | TRBD2 | TRBJ2-3 | TRBV20-1
CASSQVNREAFF | TGTGCCAGCAGCCAAGTTAACCGAGAAGCTTTCTTT | few | NA | TRBJ1-1 | TRBV14
CASSPWDRVSPDTQYF | TGTGCCAGCAGCCCGTGGGACAGGGTGAGCCCAGATACGCAGTATTTT | NA | TRBD1 | TRBJ2-3 | TRBV4-2
CASSRDTGEQYF | TGTGCCAGCAGTCGGGACACGGGTGAGCAGTACTTC | NA | NA | TRBJ2-7 | TRBV5-6
CASSLGGRGLTDTQYF | TGTGCCAGCAGCTTAGGGGGCCGGGGACTCACAGATACGCAGTATTTT | NA | NA | TRBJ2-3 | TRBV7-3
CASSPQLLNEAFF | TGTGCCAGCTCACCACAGTTACTTAATGAAGCTTTCTTT | NA | NA | TRBJ1-1 | TRBV18
CASSQDRGRETQYF | TGTGCCAGCAGCCAAGACAGGGGGCGAGAGACCCAGTACTTC | few | TRBD1 | TRBJ2-5 | TRBV12-3/TRBV12-4
CASSRTLDRAFF | TGTGCCAGCAGCCGAACGTTGGATAGAGCTTTCTTT | few | NA | TRBJ1-1 | TRBV2
CASSILAGGLQTQYF | TGTGCCAGCAGCATACTAGCGGGGGGGCTTCAGACCCAGTACTTC | few | TRBD2 | TRBJ2-5 | TRBV11-2
CASSPQTFSYNEQFF | TGTGCCAGCAGCCCACAAACCTTCTCCTACAATGAGCAGTTCTTC | many | NA | TRBJ2-1 | TRBV9
CASSEDRKTEAFF | TGCGCCAGCAGTGAAGACAGGAAGACTGAAGCTTTCTTT | NA | NA | TRBJ1-1 | TRBV10-2
CASSLRAAGSRNGYTF | TGTGCCAGCAGTTTAAGGGCCGCAGGGAGTAGGAATGGCTACACCTTC | few | NA | TRBJ1-2 | TRBV6-5
CASSLATSTDTQYF | TGCGCCAGCAGCTTGGCTACTAGCACAGATACGCAGTATTTT | many | NA | TRBJ2-3 | TRBV5-1
CASSYTGNEQFF | TGTGCCAGCAGTTATACAGGAAATGAGCAGTTCTTC | many | NA | TRBJ2-1 | TRBV6-5
CASSQNRVGGETQYF | TGCGCCAGCAGCCAAAACAGGGTGGGGGGTGAGACCCAGTACTTC | NA | NA | TRBJ2-5 | TRBV4-3
CASRLMGTGELFF | TGTGCCAGCAGGTTAATGGGGACCGGGGAGCTGTTTTTT | NA | NA | TRBJ2-2 | TRBV28
CASSPLAVQETQYF | TGTGCCAGCAGCCCTTTAGCGGTTCAAGAGACCCAGTACTTC | NA | NA | TRBJ2-5 | TRBV14